This T cell receptor (beta chain) was sequenced for a study of T cells after yellow fever vaccination. Findings and caveats of the study: Of the clonotypes, a small share occurred in both CD4 and CD8 compartments.

This CDR3 region has 14 residues. Germline V gene sequence: CDR1 SQVTM, CDR2 ANQGSEA. The V and J ends lost 6 bases and 1 base respectively, with 10 bases between them. Each CDR3 protein is one row after TCRdb ran MiXCR on the 5' RACE reads. The sample holds about 220,000 distinct CDR3 sequences, approximately 6.3% seen once. Ten or more counts support this clonotype. Its target is not known. The receptor was isolated from a man in his thirties or forties who received the YFV17D yellow fever vaccine. The chain employs TRBV29-1 and TRBJ2-6, with unresolved D. The sequencing here drew on CD4+ T cells sorted from PBMCs, taken on the day of the yellow fever booster vaccination. The CDR3 DNA sequence: TGCAGCGTCTCGCCATCATCTGGGGCCAACGTCCTGACTTTC. Translation gives CSVSPSSGANVLTF. The full variable domain, rest sourced from reference TRBV29-1 and TRBJ2-6, is SAVISQKPSRDICQRGTSLTIQCQVDSQVTMMFWYRQQPGQSLTLIATANQGSEATYESGFVIDKFPISRPNLTFSTLTVSNMSPEDSSIYLCSVSPSSGANVLTFGAGSRLTVL.